This TCR beta chain derives from a study of OX40 agonist ivuxolimab in advanced cancers. Regarding the study as a whole: The work left the antigen specificity of expanded peripheral T cells undetermined. At 0.1 to 3.0 mg/kg and by week 6, clonal expansion occurred in CD4+ and CD8+ blood T cells.

This clone showed up just once. Its target is unknown. Assay: immunoSEQ multiplex PCR; the TCRdb copy retains only in-frame clones and omits some. The table shows over 95,000 clones, with roughly 91% occurring only once. The ends lost 5 bases at V and 4 bases at J; junction bases unmatched: 4. From germline, CDR1 is PRHDT and CDR2 FYEKMQ (reference sequence). CDR3 length: 15 amino acids. This TCR was recovered from an adult with an advanced solid tumor such as melanoma, head and neck, liver or kidney cancer. Source: CD4+ or CD8+ T cells sorted from blood, taken in a trial of the OX40 agonist ivuxolimab. J is TRBJ1-5 and V is TRBV13, with TRBD1 identical over 11 bases. This CDR3 is CASSAGQGANQPQHF. The CDR3 DNA sequence: TGTGCCAGCAGCGCTGGACAGGGGGCAAATCAGCCCCAGCATTTT.